The rows below give T cell receptor beta chains drawn from one sample of a study of cytotoxic CD8 clonotypes in ibrutinib-treated CLL. Clones were sequenced by immunoSEQ multiplex PCR, and TCRdb holds only the in-frame ones, with some missing. The data contain roughly 150,000 clones, 81% of them singletons. The sequences come from PBMCs, collected after 12 months of ibrutinib treatment. The receptors stem from a human donor with chronic lymphocytic leukemia. CDR3s include the opening cysteine and the closing phenylalanine or tryptophan. D genes are given only for firm matches. Only part of the rows carry a size: once, few, many, or a class if the clone is expanded.

d_call j_call v_call clone_size cdr3_nt cdr3_aa
TRBD2 TRBJ2-7 TRBV10-3 once TGTGCCATCAGTAGCGGGGTGAGCTCCTACGAGCAGTACTTC CAISSGVSSYEQYF
TRBD2 TRBJ2-1 TRBV19 NA TGTGCCAGTAGTAGAGGACTAGCGGGGGTTACGGAGCAGTTCTTC CASSRGLAGVTEQFF
TRBD2 TRBJ2-3 TRBV9 NA TGTGCCAGCAGCGTAACTAGCGGTCCAGATACGCAGTATTTT CASSVTSGPDTQYF
NA TRBJ1-1 TRBV15 NA TGTGCCACCAGCAGTTTGGAAAACACTGAAGCTTTCTTT CATSSLENTEAFF
TRBD1 TRBJ1-1 TRBV10-3 NA TGTGCCATCAGTGAAAGGGGACAGGGGGCGAGGAACACTGAAGCTTTCTTT CAISERGQGARNTEAFF
NA TRBJ1-5 TRBV7-9 NA TGTGCCAGCAGTGGGACGGCGAGCAATCAGCCCCAGCATTTT CASSGTASNQPQHF
NA TRBJ2-7 TRBV20-1 NA TGCAGTGCTAGAGTCAACTACGAGCAGTACTTC CSARVNYEQYF
NA TRBJ1-5 TRBV28 few TGTGCCAGCAGTTCTACAGGTTACAATCAGCCCCAGCATTTT CASSSTGYNQPQHF
NA TRBJ1-2 TRBV29-1 NA TGCAGCGTTCAGCAGAACTACACCTTC CSVQQNYTF
NA TRBJ2-1 TRBV6-5 NA TGTGCCAGCAGTTACGAGTCGGGAGTATACAATGAGCAGTTCTTC CASSYESGVYNEQFF
TRBD2 TRBJ2-1 TRBV9 NA TGTGCCAGCAGCTCCATTATGGGGGAAGCGGGGAATGAGCAGTTCTTC CASSSIMGEAGNEQFF
NA TRBJ2-1 TRBV7-3 NA TGTGCCAGCAGCGCAGGAGGGGCCTCCTACAATGAGCAGTTCTTC CASSAGGASYNEQFF
NA TRBJ2-2 TRBV18 NA TGTGCCAGCTCACCCGCAGGGGGGTCTACCGGGGAGCTGTTTTTT CASSPAGGSTGELFF
TRBD1 TRBJ1-2 TRBV6-6 NA TGTGCCAGCAGACCCGGACAGGATGGCTACACCTTC CASRPGQDGYTF
NA TRBJ1-2 TRBV5-6 few TGTGCCAGCAGCTTGGCCGGGGGCAGGGTGAGGGATGGCTACACCTTC CASSLAGGRVRDGYTF
NA TRBJ1-5 TRBV6-5 NA TGTGCCAGCAGGGGGACCGGGTGGAATCAGCCCCAGCATTTT CASRGTGWNQPQHF
NA TRBJ2-5 TRBV7-2 NA TGTGCCAGCAGCTTTTGGACGGGGAAAGAGACCCAGTACTTC CASSFWTGKETQYF
TRBD1 TRBJ2-1 TRBV30 NA TGTGCCTGGGGACAGGGGCGGGAGCAGTTCTTC CAWGQGREQFF
NA TRBJ1-2 TRBV28 few TGTGCCAGCAGTTCTAATGGCTACACCTTC CASSSNGYTF
TRBD2 TRBJ2-5 TRBV4-2 NA TGTGCCAGCAGCCTTACTAGCGGGAGGCCTCAAGAGACCCAGTACTTC CASSLTSGRPQETQYF
NA TRBJ1-5 TRBV29-1 NA TGCAGCGTTGGCTGGGGACCTCCTAACAATCAGCCCCAGCATTTT CSVGWGPPNNQPQHF
TRBD1 TRBJ2-5 TRBV7-2 NA TGTGCCAGCAGCCCTGGGACAGACTTCCAAGAGACCCAGTACTTC CASSPGTDFQETQYF
NA TRBJ1-5 TRBV2 once TGTGCCAGCGGAAGGGATACCTACAATCAGCCCCAGCATTTT CASGRDTYNQPQHF